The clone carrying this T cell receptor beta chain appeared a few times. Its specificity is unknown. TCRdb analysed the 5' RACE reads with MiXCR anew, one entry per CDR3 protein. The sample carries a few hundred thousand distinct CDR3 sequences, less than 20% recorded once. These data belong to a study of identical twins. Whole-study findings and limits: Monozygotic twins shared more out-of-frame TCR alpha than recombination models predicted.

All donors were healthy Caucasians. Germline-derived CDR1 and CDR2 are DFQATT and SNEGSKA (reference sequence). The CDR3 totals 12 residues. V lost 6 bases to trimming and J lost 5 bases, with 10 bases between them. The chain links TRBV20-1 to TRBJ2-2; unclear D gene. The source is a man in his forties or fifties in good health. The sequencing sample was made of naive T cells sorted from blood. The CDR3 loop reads CSALGRTGELFF. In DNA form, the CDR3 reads TGCAGTGCGCTAGGACGTACCGGGGAGCTGTTTTTT.